These 20 T cell receptor beta chains were all obtained from the same sample, sequenced in a study of post-analysis software for immune sequencing data. General observations from the study: Comparison of patients with controls showed 4 to 6 TRBV segments more frequent in patients, TRBV5-6, TRBV5-1 and TRBV20-1 among them.

Antigens of these TCRs are unknown. Unique molecular identifiers had been added to the TCR beta cDNA libraries. TCRdb reprocessed the PCR reads via MiXCR and lists one record per CDR3 protein. The sample carries about 400,000 distinct CDR3 sequences, around 33% recorded once. Sequencing was done on a sample of blood. These receptors were collected from a girl aged 10-17 years with multiple sclerosis.

This clonotype showed up just once. V gene TRBV6-1 combines with J gene TRBJ1-5; tentative D call: TRBD1 (5 bases). The germline CDR1 and CDR2 sequences are MNHNS and SASEGT. This CDR3 is 15 amino acids long. Trimming took 5 bases from V and 5 from J, leaving 16 bases between them. The CDR3 is CASSPMGVEDQPQHF. Here the CDR3 DNA reads TGTGCCAGCAGTCCGATGGGGGTTGAGGATCAGCCCCAGCATTTT.

This clonotype occurred a few times. The genes are TRBV29-1 and TRBJ1-5, with TRBD1 matching 9 bases. V dropped 6 bases and J dropped 1; count of bases not matched to a gene: 4. This CDR3 spans 14 amino acids. CDR1 SQVTM and CDR2 ANQGSEA come from the germline V gene. CDR3 amino acids: CSVTGTGSNQPQHF. As DNA, the CDR3 is TGCAGCGTCACCGGGACAGGGAGCAATCAGCCCCAGCATTTT.

V and J are TRBV28 and TRBJ1-4; tentatively, D is TRBD1 (6 bases). From germline, CDR1 is MDHEN and CDR2 SYDVKM. The CDR3 length is 13 residues. V lost 5 bases and J 7 bases, leaving 11 bases between the germline ends. Here the CDR3 DNA reads TGTGCCAGCAGTCAGGGGAGCTTTGAAAAACTGTTTTTT. Its protein is CASSQGSFEKLFF. The full variable domain, in which reference TRBV28 and TRBJ1-4 provide the parts outside the CDR3, is DVKVTQSSRYLVKRTGEKVFLECVQDMDHENMFWYRQDPGLGLRLIYFSYDVKMKEKGDIPEGYSVSREKKERFSLILESASTNQTSMYLCASSQGSFEKLFFGSGTQLSVL.

In nucleotides, the CDR3 is TGTGCCAGCAGCGGGAAGGCCCCGTACAATGAGCAGTTCTTC. It codes for CASSGKAPYNEQFF. The rearrangement uses TRBV11-2 and TRBJ2-1, with unresolved D. The CDR3 covers 14 residues. CDR1 is SGHAT and CDR2 is FQNNGV in the germline V gene. V lost 5 bases and J lost 4, with 12 bases in between.

There are many counts of this clonotype. V is TRBV5-1 and J is TRBJ2-3; D assignment may be TRBD1 or TRBD2 (5 bases each). Deletions cut 4 bases from V and 1 base from J, with 10 bases between. The germline CDR1 and CDR2 sequences are SGHRS and YFSETQ. The CDR3 is 14 residues long. The CDR3 DNA reads as TGCGCCAGCAGCCTCCGGGACCGCACAGATACGCAGTATTTT. This encodes CASSLRDRTDTQYF. Full variable domain (missing parts from reference TRBV5-1 and TRBJ2-3): KAGVTQTPRYLIKTRGQQVTLSCSPISGHRSVSWYQQTPGQGLQFLFEYFSETQRNKGNFPGRFSGRQFSNSRSEMNVSTLELGDSALYLCASSLRDRTDTQYFGPGTRLTVL.

This chain links TRBV5-6 with TRBJ2-1; D unclear. This CDR3 is 18 amino acids long. V lost 0 bases and J 0 bases, leaving 16 bases between the germline ends. Germline lookup yields CDR1 SGHDT and CDR2 YYEEEE. The CDR3 sequence: CASSLEVKRKSSYNEQFF. DNA for the CDR3: TGTGCCAGCAGCTTGGAGGTCAAGCGCAAGAGCTCCTACAATGAGCAGTTCTTC.

This clonotype appeared many times. The DNA for the CDR3 is TGTGCCAGCTCACCACCCGGACAGGTCGTTGGCTACACCTTC. It translates to CASSPPGQVVGYTF. The rearrangement links TRBV7-2 to TRBJ1-2, with 7 bases fitting TRBD1. The length of the CDR3 is 14 residues. Germline CDR1 reads SGHTA; CDR2 reads FQGNSA. With 8 bases clipped from V and 7 bases from J, the junction kept 13 bases outside the gene matches.

A few counts support this clonotype. The chain has TRBV6-6 and TRBJ1-5; no definite D call. CDR3 size: 13 residues. Germline-derived CDR1 and CDR2 are MNHNY and SVGAGI (reference sequence). The V end was cut by 2 bases, the J end by 5 bases, with 7 bases between. The CDR3 nucleotides are TGTGCCAGCAGTTACCTGTACGATCAGCCCCAGCATTTT. Translation gives CASSYLYDQPQHF.

The CDR3 reads CSAVSSGGASNEQFF. The CDR3 nucleotides read TGCAGTGCCGTCTCTAGCGGGGGGGCCTCGAATGAGCAGTTCTTC. This chain uses TRBV20-1 with TRBJ2-1; TRBD2 matches 12 bases. The V and J ends lost 6 bases and 7 bases, in that order; junction bases with no gene match: 10. Germline V CDR1 and CDR2: DFQATT, SNEGSKA (reference sequence). This CDR3 spans 15 amino acids.

This clonotype was detected only a few times. J is TRBJ2-3 and V is TRBV10-3; D call uncertain. V lost 6 bases to trimming and J lost 3 bases, with 4 bases between them. CDR3 size: 11 residues. CDR1 is ENHRY and CDR2 is SYGVKD in the germline V gene. This chain's CDR3 is CAISSTDTQYF. CDR3 coding DNA: TGTGCCATCAGCTCGACAGATACGCAGTATTTT.

The table lists this clonotype with many counts. For the CDR3, the DNA is TGCGCCAGCAGCCAAGAGGGCTTTAGGGGCTACGAGCAGTACTTC. Amino acids: CASSQEGFRGYEQYF. This sequence joins TRBV4-3 and TRBJ2-7, with a possible D match to TRBD1 (5 bases). V was trimmed by 0 bases and J by 3 bases, leaving 12 bases between them. Germline CDR1 LGHNA, CDR2 YSLEER. The CDR3 consists of 15 residues.

The rearrangement joins TRBV12-3 or TRBV12-4 to TRBJ1-2, with D uncertain. V was pared by 3 bases and J by 8 bases, with 7 bases between. The CDR3 loop spans 11 amino acids. Here the CDR3 reads CASSFQEGYTF. For the CDR3, the DNA is TGTGCCAGCAGTTTCCAAGAAGGCTACACCTTC.

This clonotype was counted a few times. The gene calls are TRBV12-3 or TRBV12-4 and TRBJ1-2; D is possibly TRBD1 (6 bases). Trimming shortened V by 10 bases and J by 4 bases, and 19 bases separated the two germline ends. This CDR3 is 14 amino acids long. Here the CDR3 reads CATRTTGRGYGYTF. DNA for the CDR3: TGTGCCACCAGGACCACAGGGAGGGGCTATGGCTACACCTTC.

This clonotype appeared a few times. V is TRBV7-3 and J is TRBJ2-1, with D tentatively TRBD1 or TRBD2 (5 bases each). Between the trimmed V and J ends, which lost 5 bases and 3 bases, there was a span of 14 bases. From germline, CDR1 is SGHTA and CDR2 FQGTGA. CDR3 size: 15 residues. In DNA form, the CDR3 reads TGTGCCAGCAGCGTGGGGCAGGGAGACTACAATGAGCAGTTCTTC. This translates into CASSVGQGDYNEQFF.

V and J are TRBV29-1 and TRBJ1-2; 8 bases agree with TRBD1. The V and J ends lost 5 bases and 8 bases, in that order; junction bases with no gene match: 10. The CDR3 runs to 13 residues. Germline values: CDR1 SQVTM, CDR2 ANQGSEA. The CDR3 spells CSVPWGTGWGYTF. The CDR3 coding sequence is TGCAGCGTTCCGTGGGGGACAGGATGGGGCTACACCTTC.

V is TRBV28 and J is TRBJ1-2, with D unresolved. The CDR3 is 15 residues long. V lost 1 base and J lost 2, with 11 bases in between. CDR1 is MDHEN and CDR2 is SYDVKM in the germline V gene. This CDR3 reads CASSLFQPGNYGYTF. The CDR3 DNA is TGTGCCAGCAGTTTATTTCAGCCGGGGAACTATGGCTACACCTTC.

This clonotype has only a few counts. The V and J genes are TRBV3-1 and TRBJ2-1; 9 bases are shared with TRBD2. Trimming removed 6 bases from V and 2 bases from J; junction bases left unmatched: 11. Germline lookup yields CDR1 LGHDT and CDR2 YNNKEL (reference sequence). There are 17 residues in the CDR3. CDR3 DNA sequence: TGTGCCAGCAGTCCCGTGGGGCTAGCGGGGACCTACAATGAGCAGTTCTTC. This gives the protein CASSPVGLAGTYNEQFF.

This clonotype was observed a few times. The chain links TRBV6-6 to TRBJ2-4, with 9 nucleotides matching TRBD2. CDR1 and CDR2 (germline): MNHNY, SVGAGI (reference sequence). Losses at the gene ends were 3 bases for V and 4 bases for J; bases not matched to a gene: 4. The CDR3 runs 15 residues. The CDR3 coding sequence is TGTGCCAGCAGTTATTCGGGACTAGCAAAAAACATTCAGTACTTC. Protein sequence: CASSYSGLAKNIQYF.

V is TRBV6-5 and J is TRBJ1-2; 7 bases align to TRBD1. V shed 6 bases, J shed 4 bases, and the junction held 5 bases outside the gene matches. Germline V gene lookup returns CDR1 MNHEY and CDR2 SVGAGI. The CDR3 runs to 13 residues. CDR3 region: CASRQGVLYGYTF. CDR3 DNA: TGTGCCAGCAGGCAGGGGGTTCTCTATGGCTACACCTTC.

This clonotype was counted between two and nine times. The chain's CDR3 is CARSGTGAKNIQYF. The CDR3 DNA follows: TGTGCCAGAAGCGGGACAGGGGCCAAAAACATTCAGTACTTC. The chain recombines TRBV28 with TRBJ2-4, with 9 bases aligning to TRBD1. Germline CDR1 is MDHEN and CDR2 is SYDVKM. The CDR3 has 14 residues. V lost 9 bases, J lost 1 base, and 4 bases stayed unmatched.